Presented here are 28 T cell receptor beta chains from one specimen sequenced in a study of shared clonotypes between healthy human individuals. The method was immunoSEQ multiplex PCR; TCRdb's version includes in-frame clones alone and lacks a portion of them. The sample shows around 2.5 million clones, 90% to 95% of them seen only once. Specimen: naive CD4+ T cells from PBMCs. As for subset: CD45RA+ positively selected. These receptors originate from a man aged 18 to 30 in good health. Some clones in this sample may be carry-over from other donors' samples.

This chain connects TRBV4-2 to TRBJ1-5; 12 bases line up with TRBD1. The CDR3 runs 19 residues. Germline V gene lookup returns CDR1 LGHNA and CDR2 YNFKEQ. The junction had 10 bases not matched to a gene; V was cut back by 2 bases and J by 2 bases. CDR3 amino acids: CASSQPGQGAGTGNQPQHF. For the CDR3, the DNA is TGTGCCAGCAGCCAACCGGGACAGGGGGCAGGAACGGGCAATCAGCCCCAGCATTTT.

This rearrangement joins TRBV9 to TRBJ2-5; TRBD2 matches 13 bases. This CDR3 is 14 amino acids long. Per the germline V gene, CDR1 is SGDLS and CDR2 is YYNGEE. V was clipped by 5 bases and J by 7 bases; unmatched bases: 5. Here the CDR3 reads CASSSTSGRPTQYF. CDR3 DNA sequence: TGTGCCAGCAGTTCGACTAGCGGGAGGCCGACCCAGTACTTC.

The chain couples TRBV6-5 to TRBJ2-7; TRBD2 is a possible D gene (6 bases). Germline CDR1 MNHEY, CDR2 SVGAGI. Trimming removed 2 bases at V and 2 bases at J, with 10 bases between. CDR3 length equals 14 residues. The CDR3 reads CASSYKGGPYEQYF. CDR3 DNA: TGTGCCAGCAGTTACAAGGGAGGCCCCTACGAGCAGTACTTC.

The CDR3 region has the DNA TGTGCCAGCAGCGCTAGCGGGATCGGTAGGACCTACGAGCAGTACTTC. It yields the protein CASSASGIGRTYEQYF. The J gene is TRBJ2-7, the V gene TRBV9; 9 nucleotides match TRBD2. Germline CDR1 reads SGDLS; CDR2 reads YYNGEE. CDR3 length equals 16 residues. V lost 3 bases, J lost 2 bases, and 9 bases stayed unmatched.

The chain employs TRBV6-5 and TRBJ2-1; perhaps D is TRBD1 or TRBD2 (5 bases each). V was trimmed by 2 bases and J by 8 bases, leaving 10 bases between them. The CDR3 length is 13 residues. Per germline, CDR1 MNHEY and CDR2 SVGAGI. The CDR3 sequence is CASSYQGPDEQFF. The CDR3 DNA sequence: TGTGCCAGCAGTTACCAGGGACCGGATGAGCAGTTCTTC.

This clone was counted once. This sequence joins TRBV7-2 and TRBJ2-5; the D gene is possibly TRBD1 (6 bases). Germline-derived CDR1 and CDR2 are SGHTA and FQGNSA. The germline V and J ends were trimmed by 5 bases and 1 base, with 11 bases remaining between them. This CDR3 spans 14 amino acids. DNA for the CDR3: TGTGCCAGCAGCCCTCAGACAGGCCAAGAGACCCAGTACTTC. The encoded protein is CASSPQTGQETQYF.

The chain uses TRBV5-4 and TRBJ1-1; D is uncertain. The V and J ends lost 1 base and 5 bases respectively, with 15 bases between them. Germline CDR1 and CDR2: SGHNT and YYREEE (reference sequence). The CDR3 consists of 15 residues. The CDR3 is CASSLRGMTSTEAFF. CDR3 sequence (DNA): TGTGCCAGCAGCTTGCGTGGCATGACGAGTACTGAAGCTTTCTTT.

V and J are TRBV28 and TRBJ2-2; D not resolved. Germline V gene sequence: CDR1 MDHEN, CDR2 SYDVKM. CDR3 length: 16 residues. V lost 1 base and J lost 2, with 11 bases in between. The CDR3 region has the DNA TGTGCCAGCAGTTTATTCGTCAGAATAAACACCGGGGAGCTGTTTTTT. Its translation: CASSLFVRINTGELFF.

About this clone: Other DNA variants within this sample encode the same CDR3. This chain connects TRBV7-3 to TRBJ2-1; possibly TRBD1 for D (6 bases). Per germline, CDR1 SGHTA and CDR2 FQGTGA. V was trimmed by 2 bases and J by 2 bases, leaving 7 bases between them. The CDR3 covers 14 residues. The chain's CDR3 is CASSLGGTYNEQFF. The CDR3 coding sequence is TGTGCCAGCAGCTTAGGGGGCACCTACAATGAGCAGTTCTTC. Complete variable domain (other parts from reference TRBV7-3 and TRBJ2-1): GAGVSQTPSNKVTEKGKYVELRCDPISGHTALYWYRQSLGQGPEFLIYFQGTGAADDSGLPNDRFFAVRPEGSVSTLKIQRTERGDSAVYLCASSLGGTYNEQFFGPGTRLTVL.

In this sample, this clone turned up once. The V and J genes are TRBV7-3 and TRBJ1-1; 8 bases match TRBD1. Germline V lookup: CDR1 SGHTA, CDR2 FQGTGA. The CDR3 runs 13 residues. Trimming removed 5 bases from V and 4 bases from J; junction bases left unmatched: 3. CDR3 protein: CASSLGQGTEAFF. Here the CDR3 DNA reads TGTGCCAGCAGCCTCGGACAGGGCACTGAAGCTTTCTTT.

This chain joins TRBV7-9 and TRBJ2-7, with a tentative D call TRBD1 (5 bases). The V gene's germline CDR1 is SEHNR and CDR2 FQNEAQ (reference sequence). The length of the CDR3 is 19 residues. Trimming shortened V by 1 base and J by 2 bases, and 24 bases separated the two germline ends. CDR3 nucleotides: TGTGCCAGCAGCTTAGAAGTTATTAGTGGGGCATCCGTGCCCTACGAGCAGTACTTC. It translates to CASSLEVISGASVPYEQYF.

The CDR3 spells CAWSPTNEKLFF. CDR3 sequence (DNA): TGTGCCTGGAGTCCCACTAATGAAAAACTGTTTTTT. The chain links TRBV30 to TRBJ1-4; no clear D gene. The CDR3 extends over 12 amino acids. Germline CDR1 is GTSNPN and CDR2 is SVGIG (reference sequence). V was shortened by 2 bases and J by 2 bases, with 3 bases between the two germline ends.

The CDR3 coding sequence is TGTGCCAGCAGGGGGGGTGGACAGGCCCTATGGTCGATGGGGTCGTATGAAAAACTGTTTTTT. It specifies CASRGGGQALWSMGSYEKLFF. The chain recombines TRBV28 with TRBJ1-4, with TRBD1 matching 7 bases. V shed 6 bases and J 6 bases; nucleotides not matched to a gene: 28. The CDR3 totals 21 residues. Looked up from germline, CDR1 is MDHEN and CDR2 is SYDVKM.

The rearrangement links TRBV5-1 to TRBJ2-5; 13 bases map to TRBD2. The length of the CDR3 is 19 residues. V was clipped by 1 base and J by 0 bases; unmatched bases: 9. Germline CDR1 reads SGHRS; CDR2 reads YFSETQ. Here the CDR3 DNA reads TGCGCCAGCAGCTTGTCACCGGGACTAGCGGGGATAAACCAAGAGACCCAGTACTTC. It encodes CASSLSPGLAGINQETQYF.

V gene TRBV7-2 combines with J gene TRBJ2-7; TRBD2 aligns across 8 bases. Losses at the gene ends were 4 bases for V and 0 bases for J; bases not matched to a gene: 8. This CDR3 is 16 amino acids long. Germline values: CDR1 SGHTA, CDR2 FQGNSA. The CDR3 reads CASSSSGGRTSYEQYF. The CDR3 bases are TGTGCCAGCAGCTCGAGTGGCGGGAGGACCTCCTACGAGCAGTACTTC.

The J gene is TRBJ2-7, the V gene TRBV18; no clear D gene. This CDR3 comprises 12 residues. CDR1 and CDR2 from the germline V gene are KGHSH and LQKENI. V was cut by 2 bases and J by 5 bases, with 7 bases left in between. As DNA, the CDR3 is TGTGCCAGCTCACCAAAGGAGAACGAGCAGTACTTC. As protein: CASSPKENEQYF.

The chain is built from TRBV14 and TRBJ2-3; D is possibly TRBD1 (5 bases). The CDR3 spans 13 residues. Germline values: CDR1 SGHDN, CDR2 FVKESK. V lost 3 bases and J 10 bases, leaving 14 bases between the germline ends. CDR3 in DNA: TGTGCCAGCAGCCAGCTTATTCAGGGCGCGCAGTATTTT. Amino acid sequence: CASSQLIQGAQYF.

This rearrangement joins TRBV6-5 to TRBJ2-7; TRBD1 is a possible D gene (5 bases). CDR3 size: 14 residues. The V end lost 2 bases, the J end lost 6 bases, and 14 bases lay between the germline ends. CDR1 MNHEY and CDR2 SVGAGI come from the germline V gene. CDR3 protein: CASSYNRRRSEQYF. As DNA, the CDR3 is TGTGCCAGCAGTTACAACAGGCGCAGGAGCGAGCAGTACTTC.

This rearrangement joins TRBV18 to TRBJ1-1, with D possibly TRBD1 on 6 matching bases. The CDR3 extends over 15 amino acids. Deletions cut 2 bases from V and 3 bases from J, with 13 bases between. Per the germline V gene, CDR1 is KGHSH and CDR2 is LQKENI. In DNA, the CDR3 is TGTGCCAGCTCACCAGACAGGTTGCAGTACACTGAAGCTTTCTTT. This sequence encodes CASSPDRLQYTEAFF.

Worth noting for this clone: Different DNA sequences within this sample yield the same CDR3. J is TRBJ2-5 and V is TRBV18; TRBD1 might be the D (6 bases). Germline CDR1 KGHSH, CDR2 LQKENI. This CDR3 has 13 amino acids. Trimming took 4 bases from V and 5 from J, leaving 11 bases between them. The CDR3 is CASSQGQQETQYF. CDR3 in DNA: TGTGCCAGCTCACAAGGACAGCAGGAGACCCAGTACTTC.

The V gene is TRBV28, the J gene TRBJ1-1; TRBD1 matches at 8 bases. The CDR3 runs 12 residues. V was clipped by 2 bases and J by 12 bases; unmatched bases: 5. Per the germline V gene, CDR1 is MDHEN and CDR2 is SYDVKM. CDR3 in amino acids: CASSLSQGATFF. The CDR3 DNA reads as TGTGCCAGCAGTTTAAGCCAGGGGGCAACTTTCTTT. The complete variable domain, with remaining parts taken from reference TRBV28 and TRBJ1-1, reads DVKVTQSSRYLVKRTGEKVFLECVQDMDHENMFWYRQDPGLGLRLIYFSYDVKMKEKGDIPEGYSVSREKKERFSLILESASTNQTSMYLCASSLSQGATFFGQGTRLTVV.

This rearrangement joins TRBV7-9 to TRBJ2-7; no firm D call. V was shortened by 5 bases and J by 4 bases, with 12 bases between the two germline ends. Germline V lookup: CDR1 SEHNR, CDR2 FQNEAQ (reference sequence). The CDR3 is 13 residues long. CDR3 sequence reads: CASSVSNSYEQYF. The CDR3 coding sequence is TGTGCCAGCAGCGTCTCTAACAGTTACGAGCAGTACTTC. Filled out from reference TRBV7-9 and TRBJ2-7, the complete variable domain reads DTGVSQNPRHKITKRGQNVTFRCDPISEHNRLYWYRQTLGQGPEFLTYFQNEAQLEKSRLLSDRFSAERPKGSFSTLEIQRTEQGDSAMYLCASSVSNSYEQYFGPGTRLTVT.

This sequence joins TRBV30 and TRBJ2-5, with 8 bases fitting TRBD2. The J call is uncertain, as TRBJ2-7 better fits the DNA end. The CDR3 covers 16 residues. The germline gives CDR1 GTSNPN, CDR2 SVGIG (reference sequence). The CDR3 DNA reads TGTGCCTGGAGTATTGGAATAGCGGGAAACTCCTACGAGCAGTACTTC. Translating gives CAWSIGIAGNSYEQYF.

This rearrangement joins TRBV18 to TRBJ1-1; tentative D call: TRBD1 (5 bases). The germline V and J ends were trimmed by 5 bases and 0 bases, with 13 bases remaining between them. Germline V gives CDR1 KGHSH, CDR2 LQKENI. The length of the CDR3 is 15 residues. The CDR3 region is CASSSRDPLNTEAFF. The CDR3 DNA is TGTGCCAGCTCATCCAGGGACCCGCTGAACACTGAAGCTTTCTTT.

The chain carries TRBV6-6 and TRBJ2-7, with TRBD1 identical over 8 bases. Germline-derived CDR1 and CDR2 are MNHNY and SVGAGI (reference sequence). The J segment lost 7 bases and the V segment lost 7 bases, leaving 9 bases of the junction unmatched. CDR3 length equals 13 residues. CDR3 sequence reads: CASIVDRVEEQYF. CDR3 bases: TGTGCCAGCATCGTGGACAGGGTTGAAGAGCAGTACTTC.

V gene TRBV6-6 combines with J gene TRBJ1-1, with D unclear. V was trimmed by 2 bases and J by 1 base, leaving 11 bases between them. Germline V CDR1 and CDR2: MNHNY, SVGAGI (reference sequence). The CDR3 extends over 15 amino acids. The CDR3 is CASSYGRWGNTEAFF. DNA for the CDR3: TGTGCCAGCAGTTACGGTCGATGGGGGAACACTGAAGCTTTCTTT.

This clone was detected only once. The chain recombines TRBV7-9 with TRBJ2-1, with 14 bases lining up with TRBD2. The V gene end was trimmed by 4 bases and the J gene end by 0 bases; junction bases not matched to a gene: 8. This CDR3 comprises 19 residues. Germline V lookup: CDR1 SEHNR, CDR2 FQNEAQ (reference sequence). This chain's CDR3 is CASSSGTSGSQSSYNEQFF. In nucleotides, the CDR3 is TGTGCCAGCAGCTCAGGGACTAGCGGGAGTCAGAGCTCCTACAATGAGCAGTTCTTC.

The CDR3 spells CASSQDWTSGLNEQFF. In DNA form, the CDR3 reads TGCGCCAGCAGCCAAGATTGGACTAGCGGGCTGAATGAGCAGTTCTTC. This rearrangement joins TRBV4-1 to TRBJ2-1, with 11 bases matching TRBD2. J lost 7 bases, V lost 0 bases, and 5 bases had no gene match. The CDR3 loop spans 16 amino acids. Germline lookup yields CDR1 MGHRA and CDR2 YSYEKL.